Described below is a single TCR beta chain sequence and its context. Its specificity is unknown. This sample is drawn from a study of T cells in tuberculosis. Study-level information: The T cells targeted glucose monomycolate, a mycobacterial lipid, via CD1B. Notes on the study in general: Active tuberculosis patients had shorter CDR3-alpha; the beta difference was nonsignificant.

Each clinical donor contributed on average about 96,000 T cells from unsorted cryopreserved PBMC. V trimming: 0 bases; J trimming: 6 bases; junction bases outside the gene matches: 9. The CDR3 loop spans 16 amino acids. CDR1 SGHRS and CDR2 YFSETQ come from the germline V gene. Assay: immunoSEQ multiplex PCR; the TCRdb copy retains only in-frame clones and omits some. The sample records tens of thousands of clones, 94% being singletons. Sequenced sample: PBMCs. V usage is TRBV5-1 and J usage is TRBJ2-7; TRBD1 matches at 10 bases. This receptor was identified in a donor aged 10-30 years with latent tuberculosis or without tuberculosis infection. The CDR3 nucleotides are TGCGCCAGCAGCTTGGCCCACCGGGACAGGGGATCCGAGCAGTACTTC. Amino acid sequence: CASSLAHRDRGSEQYF. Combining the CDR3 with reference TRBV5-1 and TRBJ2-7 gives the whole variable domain KAGVTQTPRYLIKTRGQQVTLSCSPISGHRSVSWYQQTPGQGLQFLFEYFSETQRNKGNFPGRFSGRQFSNSRSEMNVSTLELGDSALYLCASSLAHRDRGSEQYFGPGTRLTVT.